One sample yielded the 28 T cell receptor beta chains listed below, sequenced in a study of blood T cell repertoires in COVID-19. Only in-frame clones appear in the TCRdb table, and some are missing; sequencing was by immunoSEQ multiplex PCR. The sample has about 140,000 clones; around 84% are singletons. The sample comprised peripheral blood. These receptor sequences come from a woman aged 60-75 years with acute or convalescent COVID-19.

The CDR3 reads CASSPPVGQGPQYF. Here the CDR3 DNA reads TGTGCCAGCAGTCCGCCCGTGGGACAGGGGCCCCAGTACTTC. V gene TRBV6-5 combines with J gene TRBJ2-5; 10 bases are shared with TRBD1. With 5 bases clipped from V and 9 bases from J, the junction kept 9 bases outside the gene matches. The V gene's germline CDR1 is MNHEY and CDR2 SVGAGI. The CDR3 extends over 14 amino acids.

J is TRBJ1-1 and V is TRBV29-1; weak D call: TRBD1 (6 bases). The CDR3 is made up of 14 amino acids. The germline V and J ends were trimmed by 7 bases and 0 bases, with 15 bases remaining between them. Looked up from germline, CDR1 is SQVTM and CDR2 is ANQGSEA. For the CDR3, the DNA is TGCAGCGCGTGCCTCCGACAGGTGAACACTGAAGCTTTCTTT. This codes for CSACLRQVNTEAFF.

This chain uses TRBV28 with TRBJ1-1; tentative D call: TRBD1 (6 bases). Between the trimmed V and J ends, which lost 6 bases and 1 base, there was a span of 9 bases. CDR1 is MDHEN, CDR2 SYDVKM, per germline. There are 13 residues in the CDR3. DNA for the CDR3: TGTGCCAGCAGGCGCAGGGGGAACACTGAAGCTTTCTTT. It codes for CASRRRGNTEAFF.

V gene TRBV25-1 combines with J gene TRBJ1-5; the match to TRBD1 covers 9 bases. V lost 1 base and J lost 3; bases outside the gene matches: 4. CDR3 length: 16 residues. Germline V lookup: CDR1 MGHDK, CDR2 SYGVNS. CDR3 sequence reads: CASSEFGTGFNQPQHF. In DNA, the CDR3 is TGTGCCAGCAGTGAATTCGGGACAGGGTTCAATCAGCCCCAGCATTTT.

CDR3 coding DNA: TGTGCCAGCAATCGACAGGGGTCGGGCAATGAGCAGTTCTTC. Protein sequence: CASNRQGSGNEQFF. V usage is TRBV6-5 and J usage is TRBJ2-1; 8 nucleotides line up with TRBD1. CDR3 length: 14 residues. Trimming at V came to 7 bases and at J to 6 bases, leaving 8 bases not matched to a gene. Germline V gene sequence: CDR1 MNHEY, CDR2 SVGAGI.

The V call is TRBV7-9, the J call TRBJ1-1, with D tentatively TRBD1 (6 bases). The CDR3 is 14 residues long. V lost 2 bases and J 7 bases, leaving 14 bases between the germline ends. Germline-derived CDR1 and CDR2 are SEHNR and FQNEAQ (reference sequence). The CDR3 spells CASSLNRETNEAFF. Written as DNA, the CDR3 is TGTGCCAGCAGCTTAAACAGGGAAACGAATGAAGCTTTCTTT.

This clone appeared once. This sequence joins TRBV19 and TRBJ2-3; 7 bases align to TRBD1. J gave up 4 bases and V 6 bases, and 4 bases lay outside the gene matches. Germline CDR1 reads LNHDA; CDR2 reads SQIVND (reference sequence). The CDR3 covers 13 residues. CDR3 region: CASRHQGADTQYF. In DNA form, the CDR3 reads TGTGCCAGTAGGCATCAGGGGGCAGATACGCAGTATTTT.

This clone was seen a single time. In DNA, the CDR3 is TGTGCCAGCAGCCGACTAGCGGGGGCATACAATGAGCAGTTCTTC. Translation: CASSRLAGAYNEQFF. This chain connects TRBV3-1 (or the pseudogene TRBV3-2) to TRBJ2-1; 12 positions agree with TRBD2. Germline trimming cut 4 bases from V and 4 bases from J; bases unmatched to any gene: 2. Per germline, CDR1 LGHDT and CDR2 YNNKEL (reference sequence). This CDR3 is built from 15 residues.

A remark on this clone: This specimen includes other DNA sequences encoding the same CDR3. The V call is TRBV18, the J call TRBJ2-7; TRBD1 matches 7 bases. Germline V lookup: CDR1 KGHSH, CDR2 LQKENI. Trimming took 5 bases from V and 3 from J; bases not matched to a gene: 4. The CDR3 length is 13 residues. CDR3 loop: CASSSGQLYEQYF. The CDR3 nucleotides read TGTGCCAGCTCATCGGGACAGCTCTACGAGCAGTACTTC.

The genes are TRBV4-2 and TRBJ2-5, with 14 nucleotides matching TRBD2. Germline values: CDR1 LGHNA, CDR2 YNFKEQ. The V gene end was trimmed by 0 bases and the J gene end by 5 bases; junction bases not matched to a gene: 5. This CDR3 spans 17 amino acids. The CDR3 loop is CASSQEGTSGGWETQYF. In DNA, the CDR3 is TGTGCCAGCAGCCAAGAGGGGACTAGCGGGGGTTGGGAGACCCAGTACTTC.

This clone has a single count. This sequence joins TRBV27 and TRBJ1-5, with a weak D call TRBD1 (5 bases). Trimming pared 6 bases from V and 11 bases from J, leaving 17 bases between. The CDR3 spans 13 residues. The germline CDR1 and CDR2 sequences are MNHEY and SMNVEV (reference sequence). The CDR3 reads CASRPNSGGAQHF. DNA for the CDR3: TGTGCCAGCAGACCTAATAGCGGGGGAGCCCAGCATTTT.

V usage is TRBV13 and J usage is TRBJ2-7; no reliable D call. V was trimmed by 5 bases and J by 1 base, leaving 9 bases between them. Looked up from germline, CDR1 is PRHDT and CDR2 is FYEKMQ (reference sequence). This CDR3 region has 13 residues. The CDR3 loop reads CASSPSPSYEQYF. CDR3 in DNA: TGTGCCAGCAGCCCCTCCCCTTCCTACGAGCAGTACTTC.

The chain links TRBV12-3 or TRBV12-4 to TRBJ2-7; D is ambiguous. The CDR3 is 12 amino acids. V lost 3 bases to trimming and J lost 1 base, with 4 bases between them. The CDR3 region is CASSLTSYEQYF. The CDR3 bases are TGTGCCAGCAGTTTGACTTCCTACGAGCAGTACTTC.

In this sample, this clone turned up a few times. This chain connects TRBV7-9 to TRBJ1-2; 7 nucleotides align to TRBD1. J gave up 0 bases and V 6 bases, and 7 bases lay outside the gene matches. This CDR3 region has 15 residues. Germline-derived CDR1 and CDR2 are SEHNR and FQNEAQ (reference sequence). The CDR3 DNA reads TGTGCCAGCAGTCGTTGGACAGGATCTAACTATGGCTACACCTTC. Its translation is CASSRWTGSNYGYTF.

The V gene is TRBV6-5, the J gene TRBJ2-7; D remains ambiguous. Trimming took off 2 bases at V and 2 bases at J, with 10 bases between the two ends. CDR1 and CDR2 from the germline V gene are MNHEY and SVGAGI. The CDR3 spans 14 residues. CDR3 coding DNA: TGTGCCAGCAGTTACACGACACAAACCTACGAGCAGTACTTC. Translated: CASSYTTQTYEQYF.

The J gene is TRBJ1-2, the V gene TRBV7-6, with 7 bases aligning to TRBD1. V shed 5 bases and J 5 bases; nucleotides not matched to a gene: 5. The CDR3 contains 13 residues. Germline V lookup: CDR1 SGHVS, CDR2 FNYEAQ. In nucleotides, the CDR3 is TGTGCCAGCAGCCCGGGGACAGTTTATGGCTACACCTTC. This encodes CASSPGTVYGYTF.

In regard to this clone: One end of the junction varies from germline; a read error may be responsible. CDR3 loop: CASSLGTGYETQYF. The CDR3 nucleotides are TGTGCTAGCAGCTTAGGTACAGGGTATGAGACCCAGTACTTC. The J gene is TRBJ2-5, the V gene TRBV7-7; weak D call: TRBD1 (6 bases). Germline assignment: CDR1 SSHAT and CDR2 FNYEAQ (reference sequence). CDR3 length: 14 amino acids.

This clone was detected only once. The chain joins TRBV28 to TRBJ1-1; 10 positions match TRBD1. There are 19 residues in the CDR3. V lost 1 base, J lost 6 bases, and 17 bases stayed unmatched. Looked up from germline, CDR1 is MDHEN and CDR2 is SYDVKM. For the CDR3, the DNA is TGTGCCAGCAGTTTATTCTCCCCCGGGACAGGGGCCAAGGGGGCTGAAGCTTTCTTT. Protein sequence: CASSLFSPGTGAKGAEAFF. The full variable domain, rest sourced from reference TRBV28 and TRBJ1-1, is DVKVTQSSRYLVKRTGEKVFLECVQDMDHENMFWYRQDPGLGLRLIYFSYDVKMKEKGDIPEGYSVSREKKERFSLILESASTNQTSMYLCASSLFSPGTGAKGAEAFFGQGTRLTVV.

The chain recombines TRBV12-3 or TRBV12-4 with TRBJ2-5; no clear D. There are 11 residues in the CDR3. Trimming took 6 bases from V and 4 from J, leaving 6 bases between them. The CDR3 DNA follows: TGTGCCAGCAGCCCAGGAGAGACCCAGTACTTC. It encodes CASSPGETQYF.

The chain uses TRBV5-6 and TRBJ2-6; 7 bases are a match to TRBD1. The trim removed 2 bases at V and 0 bases at J, leaving 11 bases unmatched. In germline, CDR1 is SGHDT, CDR2 YYEEEE. This CDR3 comprises 19 residues. The DNA of the CDR3 is TGTGCCAGCAGCTTTTTTTCGGGACAGCCCAGCTCTGGGGCCAACGTCCTGACTTTC. Protein product: CASSFFSGQPSSGANVLTF. The full variable domain, its missing parts supplied by reference TRBV5-6 and TRBJ2-6, is DAGVTQSPTHLIKTRGQQVTLRCSPKSGHDTVSWYQQALGQGPQFIFQYYEEEERQRGNFPDRFSGHQFPNYSSELNVNALLLGDSALYLCASSFFSGQPSSGANVLTFGAGSRLTVL.

The chain joins TRBV28 to TRBJ1-3; D is possibly TRBD1 (5 bases). The CDR3 covers 15 residues. Per germline, CDR1 MDHEN and CDR2 SYDVKM. The V gene lost 6 bases and the J gene lost 2 bases, with 14 bases spanning the gap. CDR3 in DNA: TGTGCCAGCAGCCCTCAGGGTAGAACTGGAAACACCATATATTTT. It encodes CASSPQGRTGNTIYF. The full variable domain, with the rest looked up from reference TRBV28 and TRBJ1-3, is DVKVTQSSRYLVKRTGEKVFLECVQDMDHENMFWYRQDPGLGLRLIYFSYDVKMKEKGDIPEGYSVSREKKERFSLILESASTNQTSMYLCASSPQGRTGNTIYFGEGSWLTVV.

The rearrangement joins TRBV7-9 to TRBJ1-1, with D perhaps TRBD1 (6 bases). This CDR3 has 12 amino acids. Trimming removed 5 bases at V and 10 bases at J, with 14 bases between. Germline V gene lookup returns CDR1 SEHNR and CDR2 FQNEAQ (reference sequence). CDR3 residues: CASSPGRGRAFF. The CDR3 bases are TGTGCCAGCAGCCCAGGCAGGGGACGAGCTTTCTTT.

The rearrangement links TRBV10-3 to TRBJ2-5, with TRBD2 identical over 10 bases. This CDR3 is 17 amino acids long. Germline CDR1 and CDR2: ENHRY and SYGVKD. V was pared by 0 bases and J by 5 bases, with 9 bases of the junction left unmatched. CDR3 region: CAISESSGLAGVETQYF. The CDR3 region has the DNA TGTGCCATCAGTGAGTCATCGGGCCTAGCGGGGGTTGAGACCCAGTACTTC.

This chain uses TRBV7-2 with TRBJ1-6; D not certain. Germline V CDR1 and CDR2: SGHTA, FQGNSA. The CDR3 consists of 14 residues. Trimming took off 1 base at V and 7 bases at J, with 8 bases between the two ends. The chain's CDR3 is CASSLVSPNSPLHF. The CDR3 DNA sequence: TGTGCCAGCAGCTTAGTGAGTCCCAATTCACCCCTCCACTTT.

The chain is built from TRBV6-5 and TRBJ1-6; perhaps TRBD1 as D (6 bases). The CDR3 sequence is 16 residues long. The germline V and J ends were trimmed by 0 bases and 10 bases, with 16 bases remaining between them. From germline, CDR1 is MNHEY and CDR2 SVGAGI. The CDR3 protein is CASSYSRGSSGSPLHF. CDR3 nucleotides: TGTGCCAGCAGTTACTCGAGGGGGTCCTCGGGATCACCCCTCCACTTT.

This clone was found many times. The chain employs TRBV30 and TRBJ2-2, with D possibly matching TRBD2 (5 bases). The germline V gene has CDR1 GTSNPN and CDR2 SVGIG (reference sequence). CDR3 length equals 18 residues. V gave up 1 base and J gave up 1 base, with 19 bases separating them. The CDR3 nucleotides read TGTGCCTGGAGTGGTATAGCGAACCGACCTGAGAACACCGGGGAGCTGTTTTTT. This translates into CAWSGIANRPENTGELFF.

The gene calls are TRBV4-2 and TRBJ2-7, with D perhaps matching TRBD2 (5 bases). The CDR3 spans 15 residues. The germline CDR1 and CDR2 sequences are LGHNA and YNFKEQ. V shed 3 bases and J shed 4 bases, with 16 bases lying between them. The CDR3 region has the DNA TGTGCCAGCAGCCAGAGGCTAGCAAAGGGTTACGAGCAGTACTTC. This gives the protein CASSQRLAKGYEQYF.

This chain links TRBV4-2 with TRBJ1-2; TRBD1 agrees at 12 bases. CDR3 size: 15 residues. Trimming at V came to 2 bases and at J to 6 bases, leaving 4 bases not matched to a gene. Germline CDR1 reads LGHNA; CDR2 reads YNFKEQ. The CDR3 loop reads CASSQSGTGGNGYTF. The CDR3 region has the DNA TGTGCCAGCAGCCAAAGCGGGACAGGGGGCAATGGCTACACCTTC.